This T cell receptor (beta chain) was sequenced in a study of T cells in Graves' hyperthyroidism and ophthalmopathy. Whole-study results and caveats: With a median lead of roughly 6.2 months before onset, the model predicted ophthalmopathy.

In the case of this clonotype: No antigen is known for it.

This CDR3 spans 16 amino acids. With 5 bases removed from V and 0 bases from J, the gap between germline ends came to 13 bases. Looked up from germline, CDR1 is LGHNA and CDR2 is YNFKEQ. RNA transcripts served as the template for amplifying TCR beta CDR3 regions. Primed by the HTBI set, a first-round RT-PCR was run on the TCR CDR3. TCRdb re-called the multiplex PCR reads with MiXCR, one entry per CDR3 protein. Found here are approximately 690,000 distinct CDR3 sequences, around 20% of them singletons; the top ten hold 34%. It was approximately 9.7 ml of fresh peripheral blood that supplied the PBMCs. The clonotype originates from a man aged 30-40 years with Graves' ophthalmopathy. The sequenced material came from blood. This sequence joins TRBV4-2 and TRBJ2-2; D remains unclear. As DNA, the CDR3 is TGTGCCAGCAGCGCGGTAGGACGTTCGAACACCGGGGAGCTGTTTTTT. Amino acids: CASSAVGRSNTGELFF.